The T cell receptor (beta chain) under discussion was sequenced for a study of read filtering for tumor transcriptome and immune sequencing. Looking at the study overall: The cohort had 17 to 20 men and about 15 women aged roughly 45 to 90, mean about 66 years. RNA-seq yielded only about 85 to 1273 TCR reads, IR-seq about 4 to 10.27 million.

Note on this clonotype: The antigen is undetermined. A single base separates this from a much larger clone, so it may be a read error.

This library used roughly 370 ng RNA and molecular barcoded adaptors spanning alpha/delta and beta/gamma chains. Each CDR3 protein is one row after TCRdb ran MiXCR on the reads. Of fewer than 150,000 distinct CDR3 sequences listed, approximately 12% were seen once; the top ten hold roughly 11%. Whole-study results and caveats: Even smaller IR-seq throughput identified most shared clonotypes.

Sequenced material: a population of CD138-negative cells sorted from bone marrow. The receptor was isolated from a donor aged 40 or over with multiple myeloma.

CDR3 residues: CAGSQARGTGGAFF. As DNA, the CDR3 is TGTGCCGGCAGCCAAGCCCGAGGGACAGGGGGAGCTTTCTTT. The chain links TRBV14 to TRBJ1-1, with 11 positions matching TRBD1. The CDR3 contains 14 residues. Per the germline V gene, CDR1 is SGHDN and CDR2 is FVKESK.